The text below deals with one TCR beta chain. The antigen is undetermined. This specimen comes from a study of blood T cells in healthy people across ages. Through a sample-barcoded 5' primer and a J-beta primer mix, a second PCR was run for roughly 6 to 12 cycles. Each sample yielded at least 3 million CDR3-containing paired-end reads. TCRdb fed the 5' RACE reads into MiXCR, producing one record per CDR3 protein. The sample records 1.5 million to 2 million distinct CDR3 sequences, 28% being singletons. Findings and caveats of the study: Roughly linear declines in TCR beta diversity per million T cells occurred with age.

This CDR3 has 17 residues. V shed 2 bases, J shed 4 bases, and the junction held 8 bases outside the gene matches. Germline CDR1 is SEHNR and CDR2 is FQNEAQ (reference sequence). The rearrangement uses TRBV7-9 and TRBJ2-2; 9 nucleotides align to TRBD2. Sequenced input: blood. The TCR sequence derives from a woman aged 25 to 39 in good health. CDR3 coding DNA: TGTGCCAGCAGCTTATTCTTTAGCGGGAGCTCCACCGGGGAGCTGTTTTTT. This encodes CASSLFFSGSSTGELFF.